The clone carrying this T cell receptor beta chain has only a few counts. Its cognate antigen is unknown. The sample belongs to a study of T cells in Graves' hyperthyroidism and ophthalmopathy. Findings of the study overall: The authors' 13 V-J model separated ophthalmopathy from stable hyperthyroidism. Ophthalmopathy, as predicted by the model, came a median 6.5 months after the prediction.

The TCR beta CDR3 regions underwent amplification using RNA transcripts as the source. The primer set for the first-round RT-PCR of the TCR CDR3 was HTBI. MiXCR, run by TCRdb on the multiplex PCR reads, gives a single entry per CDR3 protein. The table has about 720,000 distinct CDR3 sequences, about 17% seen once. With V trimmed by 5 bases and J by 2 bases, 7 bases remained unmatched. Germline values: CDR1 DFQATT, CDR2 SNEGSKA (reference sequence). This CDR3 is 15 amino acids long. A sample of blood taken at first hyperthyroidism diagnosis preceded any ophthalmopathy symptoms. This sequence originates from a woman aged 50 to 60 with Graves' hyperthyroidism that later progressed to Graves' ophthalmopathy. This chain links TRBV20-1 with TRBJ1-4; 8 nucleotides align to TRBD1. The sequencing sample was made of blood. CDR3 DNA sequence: TGCAGTGCTGAGGACAGGGTCCTCACTAATGAAAAACTGTTTTTT. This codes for CSAEDRVLTNEKLFF.